This entry lists 14 T cell receptor beta chains sequenced from one sample in a study of spatial heterogeneity in lung cancer. Study-level findings and limits: Tumor mutation counts were tracked by expanded intratumoral alpha and beta TCR counts.

The antigens these receptors bind are not known. TCRdb itself ran the 5' RACE reads through MiXCR, one entry per CDR3 protein. The table shows about 100,000 distinct CDR3 sequences, with 4.4% occurring only once. Time point in this sample: sample taken at primary tumor resection. This specimen was lung tumor tissue, taken at surgery. These receptors came from a male donor with early-stage non-small cell lung cancer.

There are many counts of this clonotype. The genes are TRBV29-1 and TRBJ1-1, with 7 bases lining up with TRBD1. V lost 6 bases, J lost 7 bases, and 2 bases stayed unmatched. CDR3 length: 10 residues. Germline loops: CDR1 SQVTM, CDR2 ANQGSEA. Written as DNA, the CDR3 is TGCAGCGTGGGGACAGATGAAGCTTTCTTT. Translated, it gives CSVGTDEAFF.

This clonotype was counted many times. This chain uses TRBV9 with TRBJ2-1; 8 positions match TRBD2. The CDR3 loop spans 17 amino acids. V lost 0 bases to trimming and J lost 6 bases; unmatched junction nucleotides: 11. Looked up from germline, CDR1 is SGDLS and CDR2 is YYNGEE. For the CDR3, the DNA is TGTGCCAGCAGCGTAGGAGGCGGGAGCGGGAGTATCAATGAGCAGTTCTTC. It encodes CASSVGGGSGSINEQFF.

This clonotype has just a few counts. A much larger clone lies one base from this, so it may be a read error. The chain carries TRBV9 and TRBJ2-1, with 8 nucleotides matching TRBD2. This CDR3 is 15 amino acids long. Germline V gene lookup returns CDR1 SGDLS and CDR2 YYNGEE. V lost 0 bases, J lost 8 bases, and 7 bases stayed unmatched. CDR3 sequence reads: CASSVVGTRGYEQFF. DNA for the CDR3: TGTGCCAGCAGCGTAGTCGGGACTAGGGGGTATGAGCAGTTCTTC.

This clonotype was observed a handful of times. The J gene is TRBJ2-1, the V gene TRBV5-1, with D perhaps matching TRBD2 (6 bases). Looked up from germline, CDR1 is SGHRS and CDR2 is YFSETQ. The ends were cut back, 2 bases at V and 4 bases at J, with 16 bases in the middle. The CDR3 length is 16 residues. CDR3: CASSLQPQRAYNEQFF. The CDR3 region has the DNA TGCGCCAGCAGCTTACAGCCCCAGCGGGCTTACAATGAGCAGTTCTTC.

At least ten counts were recorded for this clonotype. The chain employs TRBV29-1 and TRBJ2-1, with no clear D. CDR1 and CDR2 from the germline V gene are SQVTM and ANQGSEA. The CDR3 runs 12 residues. Trimming removed 3 bases at V and 5 bases at J, with 8 bases between. CDR3 sequence reads: CSVDWTNNEQFF. The CDR3 region has the DNA TGCAGCGTTGACTGGACCAACAATGAGCAGTTCTTC.

Ten or more counts support this clonotype. The J gene is TRBJ1-1, the V gene TRBV7-9; D unclear. Germline assignment: CDR1 SEHNR and CDR2 FQNEAQ (reference sequence). V was clipped by 3 bases and J by 6 bases, with 11 bases between them. This CDR3 has 13 residues. CDR3 residues: CASSLEGQAEAFF. For the CDR3, the DNA is TGTGCCAGCAGCTTGGAAGGGCAAGCTGAAGCTTTCTTT.

The V and J genes are TRBV7-9 and TRBJ2-4, with a tentative D call TRBD1 (5 bases). The CDR3 length is 15 residues. Germline V lookup: CDR1 SEHNR, CDR2 FQNEAQ (reference sequence). Trimming removed 5 bases from V and 3 bases from J, with 14 bases in between. CDR3 loop: CASSPPWGHKNIQYF. The CDR3 bases are TGTGCCAGCAGCCCGCCTTGGGGCCACAAAAACATTCAGTACTTC.

By sample share, this clonotype is medium-sized. The rearrangement links TRBV20-1 to TRBJ2-7, with TRBD2 as a possible D gene (5 bases). Trimming pared 6 bases from V and 2 bases from J, leaving 17 bases between. Germline lookup yields CDR1 DFQATT and CDR2 SNEGSKA (reference sequence). This CDR3 spans 14 amino acids. The CDR3 sequence: CSADDGSGTYEQYF. The DNA for the CDR3 is TGCAGTGCAGACGACGGGTCGGGGACCTACGAGCAGTACTTC.

The V call is TRBV7-9, the J call TRBJ2-3; the D is unclear. V lost 0 bases and J 11 bases, leaving 15 bases between the germline ends. The CDR3 is made up of 14 amino acids. Germline V gives CDR1 SEHNR, CDR2 FQNEAQ (reference sequence). The CDR3 DNA reads TGTGCCAGCAGCTTAGCAACCGCTAGTTTGAAGCAGTATTTT. It is translated as CASSLATASLKQYF.

This clonotype was seen repeatedly, ten times or more. This chain links TRBV27 with TRBJ1-1; 7 nucleotides line up with TRBD1. After removal of 7 bases from V and 7 bases from J, the junction contained 9 bases not matched to a gene. The CDR3 extends over 13 amino acids. CDR1 is MNHEY and CDR2 is SMNVEV in the germline V gene (reference sequence). The CDR3 region is CASIKQGRGEAFF. The DNA for the CDR3 is TGTGCCAGCATAAAACAGGGGAGGGGTGAAGCTTTCTTT.

The sample holds many counts of this clonotype. A much larger clone sits a single nucleotide away, making a read error possible. The chain joins TRBV2 to TRBJ2-5, with 7 bases aligning to TRBD1. Germline lookup yields CDR1 SNHLY and CDR2 FYNNEI. V gave up 6 bases and J gave up 1 base; unmatched junction bases: 2. The CDR3 covers 13 residues. The CDR3 bases are TGTGCCAGCAGCGGACAGGTCCAAGAGACCCAGTACTTC. It codes for CASSGQVQETQYF. Looking up the rest from reference TRBV2 and TRBJ2-5 gives the full variable domain: EPEVTQTPSHQVTQMGQEVILRCVPISNHLYFYWYRQILGQKVEFLVSFYNNEISEKSEIFDDQFSVERPDGSNFTLKIRSTKLEDSAMYFCASSGQVQETQYFGPGTRLLVL.

In its sample, this clonotype was seen a few times. This chain joins TRBV6-1 and TRBJ2-7, with D perhaps TRBD1 (6 bases). CDR1 and CDR2 (germline): MNHNS, SASEGT. CDR3 length equals 15 residues. Trimming removed 3 bases from V and 2 bases from J, with 14 bases in between. The chain's CDR3 is CASSDPTGLTYEQYF. The DNA for the CDR3 is TGTGCCAGCAGTGACCCAACAGGGCTTACCTACGAGCAGTACTTC.

This clonotype has at least ten counts. The chain is built from TRBV20-1 and TRBJ1-5, with 7 nucleotides matching TRBD1. The ends lost 6 bases at V and 2 bases at J; junction bases unmatched: 4. CDR1 DFQATT and CDR2 SNEGSKA come from the germline V gene (reference sequence). This CDR3 is 13 amino acids long. The CDR3 reads CSALGTGNQPQHF. The CDR3 region has the DNA TGCAGTGCATTAGGGACAGGCAATCAGCCCCAGCATTTT.

In this sample, this clonotype turned up many times. The chain links TRBV28 to TRBJ2-7; unclear D gene. V lost 11 bases to trimming and J lost 4 bases, with 21 bases between them. Germline assignment: CDR1 MDHEN and CDR2 SYDVKM. The CDR3 is 14 amino acids. CDR3 amino acids: CAASPGFASYEQYF. DNA of the CDR3: TGTGCCGCCTCCCCTGGGTTCGCGAGTTACGAGCAGTACTTC.